This entry features one T cell receptor beta chain sequence. No antigen is known for it. cDNA synthesis used the whole RNA isolate, giving expressed TCRB sequences. Measured with immunoSEQ multiplex PCR; TCRdb has only the in-frame clones, and not every one. Among about 25,000 clones listed, roughly 70% were seen once. These data belong to a study of beta chain features in type 1 diabetes. General study findings and limits: VDJ junctions from patients with type 1 diabetes contained fewer insertions and more deletions. When cDNA is sequenced, cells with high TCR expression could be over-represented. All four CD4+ subsets from Type 1 diabetes patients carried moderately but significantly shorter TCRB CDR3s.

Heparinised blood was drawn once per donor, averaging about 0.11 L. A CD45RO/CCR7/CD25/CD127/CD95/CD27 panel sorted naive, central memory, regulatory and stem cell-like memory CD4+ cells. The specimen sequenced was stem cell memory CD4+ T cells from blood. The sequence was obtained from a woman in her forties with type 1 diabetes.

The CDR3 sequence is CASSSRDRGGYTF. Written as DNA, the CDR3 is TGTGCCAGCAGCTCGCGGGACAGGGGTGGCTACACCTTC. The rearrangement joins TRBV7-2 to TRBJ1-2, with TRBD1 identical over 10 bases. Per germline, CDR1 SGHTA and CDR2 FQGNSA. Trimming removed 4 bases from V and 7 bases from J; junction bases left unmatched: 3. CDR3 length equals 13 residues.